These T cell receptor beta chains were read from a single sample in a study of cytomegalovirus exposure and HLA in healthy donors. The repertoire was sequenced with immunoSEQ multiplex PCR; TCRdb's copy has only in-frame clones and lacks some. The sample has 150,000 to 200,000 clones, 78% seen once. The sequenced sample consisted of PBMCs. These receptor sequences come from a woman aged 40 to 50 in good health and CMV-seropositive. The CDR3 runs from the conserved cysteine through the conserved F or W. D genes are given only for firm matches. Not all rows give a size; the values are once, few, many and, for expanded clones, a class.

J gene: TRBJ2-1
V gene: TRBV6-6
D gene: TRBD2
clone size: few
CDR3 DNA: TGTGCCAACGGACTAGCGGGAGGTGAGCAGTTCTTC
CDR3 protein: CANGLAGGEQFF

J gene: TRBJ1-2
V gene: TRBV5-1
D gene: NA
clone size: few
CDR3 DNA: TGCGCCAGCAGCTGGGACACCTGGAATAACTATGGCTACACCTTC
CDR3 protein: CASSWDTWNNYGYTF

J gene: TRBJ1-2
V gene: TRBV27
D gene: TRBD1
clone size: few
CDR3 DNA: TGTGCCAGCAGTAACAGGGGTGACGGCTACACCTTC
CDR3 protein: CASSNRGDGYTF

J gene: TRBJ1-2
V gene: TRBV7-2
D gene: NA
clone size: NA
CDR3 DNA: TGTGCCAGCAGCTTACGGTCTGCGAATGGCTACACCTTC
CDR3 protein: CASSLRSANGYTF

J gene: TRBJ2-5
V gene: TRBV5-1
D gene: NA
clone size: NA
CDR3 DNA: TGCGCCAGCAGCCCACCACTGGGGGGGACCCAGTACTTC
CDR3 protein: CASSPPLGGTQYF

J gene: TRBJ2-7
V gene: TRBV2
D gene: TRBD1
clone size: NA
CDR3 DNA: TGTGCCAGCAGCCGTGAGGGGACAGGGCACGAGCAGTACTTC
CDR3 protein: CASSREGTGHEQYF

J gene: TRBJ1-3
V gene: TRBV30
D gene: TRBD1
clone size: NA
CDR3 DNA: TGTGCCTGGAGTGTACCCACGACAGGGGCAGGAAACACCATATATTTT
CDR3 protein: CAWSVPTTGAGNTIYF

J gene: TRBJ2-3
V gene: TRBV15
D gene: NA
clone size: NA
CDR3 DNA: TGTGCCACCAGCAGAGATCTGACAGATACGCAGTATTTT
CDR3 protein: CATSRDLTDTQYF

J gene: TRBJ2-5
V gene: TRBV27
D gene: NA
clone size: NA
CDR3 DNA: TGTGCCAGCAGTTTTATGGGAGCGCAAGAGACCCAGTACTTC
CDR3 protein: CASSFMGAQETQYF

J gene: TRBJ2-7
V gene: TRBV19
D gene: TRBD2
clone size: NA
CDR3 DNA: TGTGCCAGTAGCCTTCCGACTAGCGGGGGGGCGTCTACGGGCGAGCAGTACTTC
CDR3 protein: CASSLPTSGGASTGEQYF

J gene: TRBJ1-2
V gene: TRBV11-2
D gene: NA
clone size: NA
CDR3 DNA: TGTGCCAGCAGCTTAGACTCGGGATTACACTATGGCTACACCTTC
CDR3 protein: CASSLDSGLHYGYTF

J gene: TRBJ2-7
V gene: TRBV5-1
D gene: NA
clone size: NA
CDR3 DNA: TGCGCCAGCAGCTTGGAGGGGAACTACGAGCAGTACTTC
CDR3 protein: CASSLEGNYEQYF

J gene: TRBJ2-5
V gene: TRBV6-1
D gene: NA
clone size: NA
CDR3 DNA: TGTGCCAGCAGCGCCCTCGGGTCCGGGGAGACCCAGTACTTC
CDR3 protein: CASSALGSGETQYF

J gene: TRBJ1-1
V gene: TRBV29-1
D gene: NA
clone size: NA
CDR3 DNA: TGCAGCGTCCCAGGGGCCATGGGGGCAGGGACTGAAGCTTTCTTT
CDR3 protein: CSVPGAMGAGTEAFF

J gene: TRBJ2-4
V gene: TRBV7-6
D gene: TRBD2
clone size: NA
CDR3 DNA: TGTGCCAGCAGCCGCTCGGGGACTAGCGGGGGGGCCAACATTCAGTACTTC
CDR3 protein: CASSRSGTSGGANIQYF

J gene: TRBJ1-2
V gene: TRBV2
D gene: TRBD1
clone size: NA
CDR3 DNA: TGTGCCAGCACCAGGACAGGGGCGAACGGTGGCTACACCTTC
CDR3 protein: CASTRTGANGGYTF

J gene: TRBJ2-5
V gene: TRBV5-1
D gene: TRBD1
clone size: NA
CDR3 DNA: TGCGCCAGCAGCGTGCAGGGGGCACAAGAGACCCAGTACTTC
CDR3 protein: CASSVQGAQETQYF

J gene: TRBJ1-1
V gene: TRBV30
D gene: NA
clone size: NA
CDR3 DNA: TGTGCCTGGACCTCACTAGGGGGGGTGACTGAAGCTTTCTTT
CDR3 protein: CAWTSLGGVTEAFF

J gene: TRBJ2-2
V gene: TRBV19
D gene: TRBD1
clone size: NA
CDR3 DNA: TGTGCCAGTAGAAGACAGGGGAACACCGGGGAGCTGTTTTTT
CDR3 protein: CASRRQGNTGELFF

J gene: TRBJ2-2
V gene: TRBV9
D gene: TRBD1
clone size: NA
CDR3 DNA: TGTGCCAGCAGCAGCCCCGTGGGGACAGGGGGGCCCGGGGAGCTGTTTTTT
CDR3 protein: CASSSPVGTGGPGELFF

J gene: TRBJ1-1
V gene: TRBV30
D gene: TRBD1
clone size: NA
CDR3 DNA: TGTGCCTGGAGCACCTCAGGGGGCACTGAAGCTTTCTTT
CDR3 protein: CAWSTSGGTEAFF

J gene: TRBJ2-2
V gene: TRBV6-1
D gene: TRBD2
clone size: NA
CDR3 DNA: TGTGCCAGCAGTGTAGTCGGCGGGGGGGCCTCTAGCACCGGGGAGCTGTTTTTT
CDR3 protein: CASSVVGGGASSTGELFF

J gene: TRBJ1-2
V gene: TRBV28
D gene: NA
clone size: NA
CDR3 DNA: TGTGCCAGTCAGACCGGCACAGGCTATGGCTACACCTTC
CDR3 protein: CASQTGTGYGYTF

J gene: TRBJ1-6
V gene: TRBV7-9
D gene: NA
clone size: once
CDR3 DNA: TGTTCCAGCAGCTTAGGCCAGAGGAATTCACCCCTCCACTTT
CDR3 protein: CSSSLGQRNSPLHF

J gene: TRBJ1-5
V gene: TRBV15
D gene: NA
clone size: few
CDR3 DNA: TGTGCCACCAGCAGAGCGAGACAAAGGAGCAATCAGCCCCAGCATTTT
CDR3 protein: CATSRARQRSNQPQHF

J gene: TRBJ1-5
V gene: TRBV29-1
D gene: NA
clone size: NA
CDR3 DNA: TGCAGCGTCCATACGGGGGACGGGCAGCCCCAGCATTTT
CDR3 protein: CSVHTGDGQPQHF

J gene: TRBJ1-1
V gene: TRBV29-1
D gene: NA
clone size: NA
CDR3 DNA: TGCAGCGCGACGAGGCAGACTAACACTGAAGCTTTCTTT
CDR3 protein: CSATRQTNTEAFF

J gene: TRBJ1-5
V gene: TRBV7-7
D gene: NA
clone size: NA
CDR3 DNA: TGTGCTAGCAGCTTAGATAGGGGACAGCCCCAGCATTTT
CDR3 protein: CASSLDRGQPQHF

J gene: TRBJ1-2
V gene: TRBV19
D gene: TRBD1
clone size: NA
CDR3 DNA: TGTGCCAGTAGTATAGAACCCCTGACAGGGAGGAGTGGCTACACCTTC
CDR3 protein: CASSIEPLTGRSGYTF

J gene: TRBJ2-7
V gene: TRBV5-5
D gene: NA
clone size: NA
CDR3 DNA: TGTGCCAGCAGCCGGGCACAGGAGTCCTACGAGCAGTACTTC
CDR3 protein: CASSRAQESYEQYF

J gene: TRBJ2-7
V gene: TRBV7-2
D gene: TRBD2
clone size: few
CDR3 DNA: TGTGCCAGCAGCTTAAAGGGACTAACCTACGAGCAGTACTTC
CDR3 protein: CASSLKGLTYEQYF

J gene: TRBJ2-5
V gene: TRBV27
D gene: NA
clone size: NA
CDR3 DNA: TGTGCCAGCAGTTTAAGGTTTACAGGGCAAGAGACCCAGTACTTC
CDR3 protein: CASSLRFTGQETQYF

J gene: TRBJ1-2
V gene: TRBV4-3
D gene: NA
clone size: NA
CDR3 DNA: TGCGCCAGCAGCCAAGAACGTGGGAGTTATGGCTACACCTTC
CDR3 protein: CASSQERGSYGYTF

J gene: TRBJ2-3
V gene: TRBV2
D gene: NA
clone size: NA
CDR3 DNA: TGTGCCAGCAGATCCCTTGGGGGGGGCATCAATACGCAGTATTTT
CDR3 protein: CASRSLGGGINTQYF

J gene: TRBJ1-4
V gene: TRBV7-8
D gene: TRBD1
clone size: NA
CDR3 DNA: TGTGCCAGCAGCCCCCGGACAGGGAGTTATGAAAAACTGTTTTTT
CDR3 protein: CASSPRTGSYEKLFF

J gene: TRBJ2-5
V gene: TRBV5-1
D gene: TRBD2
clone size: NA
CDR3 DNA: TGCGCCAGCAGCGCGTCCGGGACTAGCGAGACCCAGTACTTC
CDR3 protein: CASSASGTSETQYF

J gene: TRBJ2-7
V gene: TRBV21-1
D gene: NA
clone size: few
CDR3 DNA: TGTGCCAGCAGCAAACGGAGGGACAGGTGCTCCTACGAGCAGTACTTC
CDR3 protein: CASSKRRDRCSYEQYF

J gene: TRBJ1-5
V gene: TRBV7-2
D gene: NA
clone size: NA
CDR3 DNA: TGTGCCAGCAGCTTAGGGGGGGAGGGTAGGCAGCCCCAGCATTTT
CDR3 protein: CASSLGGEGRQPQHF

J gene: TRBJ1-5
V gene: TRBV19
D gene: TRBD1
clone size: NA
CDR3 DNA: TGTGCCAGTAGTAACACAGGGGGGCTCAATCAGCCCCAGCATTTT
CDR3 protein: CASSNTGGLNQPQHF

J gene: TRBJ1-4
V gene: TRBV6-1
D gene: NA
clone size: once
CDR3 DNA: TGTGCCAGCAGGGGTGCTTTAGGGGGTGAAAAACTGTTTTTT
CDR3 protein: CASRGALGGEKLFF

J gene: TRBJ2-1
V gene: TRBV5-4
D gene: TRBD2
clone size: few
CDR3 DNA: TGTGCCAGCAGCCAGGGACTAGCAGGGGCGGTAGATGAGCAGTTCTTC
CDR3 protein: CASSQGLAGAVDEQFF

J gene: TRBJ2-1
V gene: TRBV27
D gene: TRBD2
clone size: NA
CDR3 DNA: TGTGCCAGCAGTCTAAGCGGGGGCTTCGTCAATGAGCAGTTCTTC
CDR3 protein: CASSLSGGFVNEQFF

J gene: TRBJ2-5
V gene: TRBV11-2
D gene: NA
clone size: NA
CDR3 DNA: TGTGCCAGCAGCTTAGCCCCCGTTGAGACCCAGTACTTC
CDR3 protein: CASSLAPVETQYF

J gene: TRBJ1-2
V gene: TRBV2
D gene: NA
clone size: NA
CDR3 DNA: TGTGCCAGCAGTCCGGAACAGTATGGCTACACCTTC
CDR3 protein: CASSPEQYGYTF

J gene: TRBJ1-2
V gene: TRBV6-5
D gene: NA
clone size: NA
CDR3 DNA: TGTGCCAGCAGTTACGATCAGTTCGGCGGTGGCTACACCTTC
CDR3 protein: CASSYDQFGGGYTF

J gene: TRBJ2-7
V gene: TRBV5-4
D gene: TRBD1
clone size: NA
CDR3 DNA: TGTGCCAGCAGCCCATCATTTCAGGGGGCTGATATGCGCGAGCAGTACTTC
CDR3 protein: CASSPSFQGADMREQYF

J gene: TRBJ2-1
V gene: TRBV18
D gene: NA
clone size: few
CDR3 DNA: TGTGCCAGCTTCCCTGGTCCAGGGCACTTCGATGAGCAGTTCTTC
CDR3 protein: CASFPGPGHFDEQFF

J gene: TRBJ2-1
V gene: TRBV2
D gene: TRBD1
clone size: NA
CDR3 DNA: TGTGCCAGCAGCGATAACAGGGGGAGTAATGAGCAGTTCTTC
CDR3 protein: CASSDNRGSNEQFF

J gene: TRBJ1-4
V gene: TRBV5-4
D gene: NA
clone size: NA
CDR3 DNA: TGTGCCAGCAGTACGGGACAAACCCTCGGGGAAAAACTGTTTTTT
CDR3 protein: CASSTGQTLGEKLFF

J gene: TRBJ2-1
V gene: TRBV5-4
D gene: NA
clone size: NA
CDR3 DNA: TGTGCCAGCAGCTTGTCACAGAGCAATGAGCAGTTCTTC
CDR3 protein: CASSLSQSNEQFF

J gene: TRBJ2-5
V gene: TRBV7-2
D gene: NA
clone size: NA
CDR3 DNA: TGTGCCAGCAGCTTAGTAAGGACAGACCAAGAGACCCAGTACTTC
CDR3 protein: CASSLVRTDQETQYF

J gene: TRBJ2-7
V gene: TRBV6-6
D gene: TRBD2
clone size: NA
CDR3 DNA: TGTGCCAGCAGTTACTCAGCGGGGGGCGGTTTGGCCGAGCAGTACTTC
CDR3 protein: CASSYSAGGGLAEQYF

J gene: TRBJ1-2
V gene: TRBV7-9
D gene: TRBD1
clone size: NA
CDR3 DNA: TGTGCCAGCAGCTTAGACCTGGGGCAGGGGGCGATGAAAAACTATGGCTACACCTTC
CDR3 protein: CASSLDLGQGAMKNYGYTF

J gene: TRBJ1-2
V gene: TRBV6-1
D gene: NA
clone size: NA
CDR3 DNA: TGTGCCAGCAGTGCAGGGTCTCGTCGGGGCTACACCTTC
CDR3 protein: CASSAGSRRGYTF